These 9 T cell receptor beta chains were sequenced from one sample in a study of OX40 agonist ivuxolimab in advanced cancers. Libraries were prepared by immunoSEQ multiplex PCR; TCRdb keeps only in-frame clonotypes and omits some of them. This table has more than 100,000 clones, about 93% appearing once. The specimen comprised CD4+ or CD8+ T cells sorted from blood, sampled in a trial of the OX40 agonist ivuxolimab. The receptors here all came from an adult with an advanced solid tumor such as melanoma, head and neck, liver or kidney cancer.

This clone was recorded only once. V and J are TRBV5-5 and TRBJ1-4; D gene uncertain. The V gene lost 1 base and the J gene lost 5 bases, with 12 bases spanning the gap. CDR3 length: 15 amino acids. Germline V gives CDR1 SGHKS, CDR2 YYEKEE (reference sequence). The CDR3 reads CASSLIGQSNEKLFF. Here the CDR3 DNA reads TGTGCCAGCAGCTTGATTGGCCAGAGCAATGAAAAACTGTTTTTT.

The gene calls are TRBV5-6 and TRBJ2-7; D gene unclear. The CDR3 consists of 16 residues. The V end lost 0 bases, the J end lost 2 bases, and 15 bases lay between the germline ends. Germline CDR1 is SGHDT and CDR2 is YYEEEE. CDR3 residues: CASSLVRSRPAYEQYF. DNA of the CDR3: TGTGCCAGCAGCTTGGTCCGTAGCCGGCCCGCCTACGAGCAGTACTTC.

The rearrangement links TRBV27 to TRBJ1-3; D is ambiguous. Germline V gene lookup returns CDR1 MNHEY and CDR2 SMNVEV (reference sequence). The CDR3 consists of 17 residues. V was trimmed by 6 bases and J by 1 base, leaving 19 bases between them. This chain's CDR3 is CASSLGPLGFSGNTIYF. In DNA, the CDR3 is TGTGCCAGCAGCTTAGGCCCCTTGGGGTTTTCTGGAAACACCATATATTTT.

CDR3 DNA sequence: TGCGCCAGCCGGAGTGGGGGTGACGAAAAACTGTTTTTT. Amino acid sequence: CASRSGGDEKLFF. The chain combines TRBV5-1 with TRBJ1-4, with a tentative D call TRBD1 (5 bases). Germline CDR1 and CDR2: SGHRS and YFSETQ. Trimming pared 7 bases from V and 8 bases from J, leaving 15 bases between. This CDR3 has 13 amino acids.

The CDR3 coding sequence is TGTGCCAGCTCACCGCCGGGGGGACAGGGCAATCAGCCCCAGCATTTT. Protein product: CASSPPGGQGNQPQHF. The chain combines TRBV18 with TRBJ1-5, with 8 bases that match TRBD1. The CDR3 totals 16 residues. V trimming: 3 bases; J trimming: 2 bases; junction bases outside the gene matches: 6. CDR1 and CDR2 from the germline V gene are KGHSH and LQKENI.

CDR3 DNA: TGTGCCAGCAGCACCTTAACTGGGGGCACTGAAGCTTTCTTT. This gives the protein CASSTLTGGTEAFF. The J gene is TRBJ1-1, the V gene TRBV6-1; tentatively, D is TRBD1 (5 bases). Germline V gene data show CDR1 as MNHNS and CDR2 as SASEGT. The V end was cut by 6 bases, the J end by 4 bases, with 15 bases between. This CDR3 region has 14 residues.

The rearrangement uses TRBV11-3 and TRBJ2-7; possible D gene TRBD1, 5 bases. Trimming cost V 5 bases and J 5 bases, with 13 bases left between them. Looked up from germline, CDR1 is SGHNT and CDR2 is YENEEA. The CDR3 is made up of 13 amino acids. In DNA, the CDR3 is TGTGCCAGCAGCCGTCCCTCAGGGCACGAGCAGTACTTC. Translation gives CASSRPSGHEQYF.

This clone came up once. The genes are TRBV19 and TRBJ2-1; 16 nucleotides agree with TRBD2. Per the germline V gene, CDR1 is LNHDA and CDR2 is SQIVND (reference sequence). CDR3 length: 20 amino acids. The J segment lost 0 bases and the V segment lost 5 bases, leaving 10 bases of the junction unmatched. The CDR3 DNA reads TGTGCCAGTAGTCCCTCCCCGGGACTAGCGGGAGGGCTCTCCTACAATGAGCAGTTCTTC. This sequence encodes CASSPSPGLAGGLSYNEQFF.

The chain couples TRBV5-1 to TRBJ2-7; a weak D match, TRBD2 (6 bases). Trimming removed 0 bases from V and 1 base from J, with 11 bases in between. The CDR3 runs to 15 residues. The germline gives CDR1 SGHRS, CDR2 YFSETQ. CDR3 bases: TGCGCCAGCAGCTTGGAGGCGGGACGGTCCTACGAGCAGTACTTC. Its translation is CASSLEAGRSYEQYF.